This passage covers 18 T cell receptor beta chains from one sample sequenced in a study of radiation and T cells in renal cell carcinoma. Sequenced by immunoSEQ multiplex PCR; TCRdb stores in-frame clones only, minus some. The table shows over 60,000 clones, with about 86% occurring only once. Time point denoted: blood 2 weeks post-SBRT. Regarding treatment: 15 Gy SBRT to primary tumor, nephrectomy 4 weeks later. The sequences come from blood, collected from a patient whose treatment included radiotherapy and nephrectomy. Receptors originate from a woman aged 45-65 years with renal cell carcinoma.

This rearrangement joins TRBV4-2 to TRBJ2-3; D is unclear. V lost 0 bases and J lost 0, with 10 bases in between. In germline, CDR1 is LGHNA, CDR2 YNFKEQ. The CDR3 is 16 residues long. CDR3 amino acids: CASSQDGGTSTDTQYF. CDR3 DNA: TGTGCCAGCAGCCAAGATGGCGGAACTAGCACAGATACGCAGTATTTT.

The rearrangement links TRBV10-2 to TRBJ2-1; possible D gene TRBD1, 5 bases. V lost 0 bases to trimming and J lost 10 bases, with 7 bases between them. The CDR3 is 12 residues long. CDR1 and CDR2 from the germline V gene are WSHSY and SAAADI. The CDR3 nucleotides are TGCGCCAGCAGTGAGTCCCAGGGCGAGCAGTTCTTC. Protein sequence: CASSESQGEQFF.

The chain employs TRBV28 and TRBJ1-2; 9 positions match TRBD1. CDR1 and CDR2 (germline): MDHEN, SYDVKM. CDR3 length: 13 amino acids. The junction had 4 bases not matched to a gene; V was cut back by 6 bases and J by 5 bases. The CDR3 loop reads CASREQGAYGYTF. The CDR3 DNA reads TGTGCCAGCAGAGAACAGGGGGCTTATGGCTACACCTTC.

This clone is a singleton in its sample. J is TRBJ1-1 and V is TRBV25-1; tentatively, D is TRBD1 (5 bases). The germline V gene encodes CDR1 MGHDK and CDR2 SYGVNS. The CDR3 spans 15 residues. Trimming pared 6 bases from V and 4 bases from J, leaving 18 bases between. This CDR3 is CASSPPAGEATEAFF. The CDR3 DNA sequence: TGTGCCAGCAGCCCCCCGGCGGGGGAGGCCACTGAAGCTTTCTTT.

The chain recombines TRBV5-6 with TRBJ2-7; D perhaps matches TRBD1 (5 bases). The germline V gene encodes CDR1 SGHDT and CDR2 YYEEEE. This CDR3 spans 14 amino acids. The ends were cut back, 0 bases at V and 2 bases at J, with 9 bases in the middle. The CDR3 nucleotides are TGTGCCAGCAGCTTGGACAGGCCCACCTACGAGCAGTACTTC. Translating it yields CASSLDRPTYEQYF.

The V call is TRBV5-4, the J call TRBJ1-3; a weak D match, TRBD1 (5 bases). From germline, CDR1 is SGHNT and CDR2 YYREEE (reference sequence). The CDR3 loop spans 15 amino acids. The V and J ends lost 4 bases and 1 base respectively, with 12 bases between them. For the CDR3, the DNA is TGTGCCAGCAGCCCGGGGGGTGAATCTGGAAACACCATATATTTT. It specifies CASSPGGESGNTIYF.

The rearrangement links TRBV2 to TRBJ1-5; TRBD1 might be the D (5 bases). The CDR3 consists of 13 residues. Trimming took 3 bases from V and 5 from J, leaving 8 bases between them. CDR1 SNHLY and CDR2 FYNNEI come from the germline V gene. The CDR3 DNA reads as TGTGCCAGCAGTGATCAGGGACATCAGCCCCAGCATTTT. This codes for CASSDQGHQPQHF.

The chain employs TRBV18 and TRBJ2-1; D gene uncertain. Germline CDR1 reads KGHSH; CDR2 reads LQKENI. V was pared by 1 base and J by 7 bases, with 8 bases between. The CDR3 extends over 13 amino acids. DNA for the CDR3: TGTGCCAGCTCACCACTGCAGCATAATGAGCAGTTCTTC. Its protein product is CASSPLQHNEQFF.

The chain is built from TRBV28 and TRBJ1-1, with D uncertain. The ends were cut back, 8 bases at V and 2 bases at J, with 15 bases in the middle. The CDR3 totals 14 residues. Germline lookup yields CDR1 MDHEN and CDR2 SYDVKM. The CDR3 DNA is TGTGCCAGCCCCGCCCCGGGTCTAAACACTGAAGCTTTCTTT. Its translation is CASPAPGLNTEAFF. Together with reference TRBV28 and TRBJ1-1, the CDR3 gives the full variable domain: DVKVTQSSRYLVKRTGEKVFLECVQDMDHENMFWYRQDPGLGLRLIYFSYDVKMKEKGDIPEGYSVSREKKERFSLILESASTNQTSMYLCASPAPGLNTEAFFGQGTRLTVV.

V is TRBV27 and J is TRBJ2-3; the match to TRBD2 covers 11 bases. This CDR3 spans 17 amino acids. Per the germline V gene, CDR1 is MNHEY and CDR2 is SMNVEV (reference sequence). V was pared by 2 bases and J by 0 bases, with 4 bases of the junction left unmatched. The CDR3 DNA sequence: TGTGCCAGCAGTTTACTTTTAGCGGGAGGGAGCACAGATACGCAGTATTTT. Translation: CASSLLLAGGSTDTQYF.

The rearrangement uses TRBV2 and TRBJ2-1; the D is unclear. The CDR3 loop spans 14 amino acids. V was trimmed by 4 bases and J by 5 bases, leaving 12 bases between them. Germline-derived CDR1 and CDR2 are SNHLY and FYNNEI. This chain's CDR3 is CASSGGVLNNEQFF. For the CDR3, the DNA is TGTGCCAGCAGTGGCGGAGTACTAAACAATGAGCAGTTCTTC.

The DNA of the CDR3 is TGTGCCTGGAGTGTAGGGGGACTGAACACTGAAGCTTTCTTT. Translating gives CAWSVGGLNTEAFF. V is TRBV30 and J is TRBJ1-1; D possibly corresponds to TRBD1 (6 bases). Per germline, CDR1 GTSNPN and CDR2 SVGIG (reference sequence). The CDR3 covers 14 residues. V lost 0 bases and J lost 0, with 8 bases in between.

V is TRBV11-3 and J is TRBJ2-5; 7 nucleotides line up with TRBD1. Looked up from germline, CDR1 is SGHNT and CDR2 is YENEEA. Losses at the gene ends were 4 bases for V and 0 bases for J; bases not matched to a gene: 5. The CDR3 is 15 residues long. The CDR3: CASSSGTEHQETQYF. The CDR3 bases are TGTGCCAGCAGCTCTGGGACAGAGCACCAAGAGACCCAGTACTTC. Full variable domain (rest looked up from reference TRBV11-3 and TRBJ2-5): EAGVVQSPRYKIIEKKQPVAFWCNPISGHNTLYWYLQNLGQGPELLIRYENEEAVDDSQLPKDRFSAERLKGVDSTLKIQPAELGDSAVYLCASSSGTEHQETQYFGPGTRLLVL.

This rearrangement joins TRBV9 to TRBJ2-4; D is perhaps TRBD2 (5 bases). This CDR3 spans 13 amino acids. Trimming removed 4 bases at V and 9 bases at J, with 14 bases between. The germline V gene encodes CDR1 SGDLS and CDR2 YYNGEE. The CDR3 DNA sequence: TGTGCCAGCAGCCTCCAAGCGGATGCCATTCAGTACTTC. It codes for CASSLQADAIQYF.

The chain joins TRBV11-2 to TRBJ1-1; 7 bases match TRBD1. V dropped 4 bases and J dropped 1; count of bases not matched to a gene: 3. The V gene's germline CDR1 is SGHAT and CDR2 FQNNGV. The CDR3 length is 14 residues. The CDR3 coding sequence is TGTGCCAGCAGCTCCCGGACAGGGAACACTGAAGCTTTCTTT. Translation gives CASSSRTGNTEAFF.

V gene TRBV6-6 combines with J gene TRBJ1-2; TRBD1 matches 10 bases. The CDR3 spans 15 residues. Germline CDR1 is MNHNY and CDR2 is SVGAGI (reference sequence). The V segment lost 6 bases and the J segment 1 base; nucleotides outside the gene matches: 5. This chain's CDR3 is CASSPGTGVNYGYTF. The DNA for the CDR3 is TGTGCCAGCAGCCCCGGGACAGGGGTTAACTATGGCTACACCTTC.

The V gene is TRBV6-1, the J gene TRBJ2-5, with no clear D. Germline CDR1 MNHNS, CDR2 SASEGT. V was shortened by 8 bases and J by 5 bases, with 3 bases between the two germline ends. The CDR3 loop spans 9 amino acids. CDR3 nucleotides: TGTGCCAGCGGGGAGACCCAGTACTTC. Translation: CASGETQYF.

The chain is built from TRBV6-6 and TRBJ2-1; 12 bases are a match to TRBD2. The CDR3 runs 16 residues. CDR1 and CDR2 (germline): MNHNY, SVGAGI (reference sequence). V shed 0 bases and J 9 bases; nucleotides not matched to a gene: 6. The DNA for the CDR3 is TGTGCCAGCAGTTACTCTCTAGCGGGGGGGCCAGTTGAGCAGTTCTTC. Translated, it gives CASSYSLAGGPVEQFF.